This is a list of T cell receptor beta chains from one sample in a study of response to subunit inactivated influenza vaccine. TCRdb re-called the RT-PCR reads through MiXCR, storing one row per CDR3 protein. Here the sample spans around 250,000 distinct CDR3 sequences, more than 10% being singletons. The sequenced sample was non-naive T cells sorted from PBMCs, obtained approximately 15 days before vaccination. Every receptor here comes from a man aged 45-65 years who received an inactivated influenza vaccine. The CDR3 runs from the conserved cysteine through the conserved F or W. D genes are given only for firm matches. Clone size appears in some rows only: once, few, many, or a class for an expanded clone.

>TRBV12-3/TRBV12-4|-|TRBJ2-6|-
CASNSGWANVLTF
TGTGCCAGCAACTCAGGCTGGGCCAACGTCCTGACTTTC
>TRBV12-3/TRBV12-4|TRBD1|TRBJ1-1|few
CASSLGDRGPEAFF
TGTGCCAGCAGTTTAGGCGACAGGGGGCCTGAAGCTTTCTTT
>TRBV5-5|TRBD2|TRBJ2-1|few
CASSSGLLAGARNEQFF
TGTGCCAGCAGCTCCGGACTATTAGCGGGAGCTAGAAATGAGCAGTTCTTC
>TRBV5-5|TRBD2|TRBJ2-5|many
CASSWGAGGGETQYF
TGTGCCAGCAGCTGGGGAGCGGGGGGAGGAGAGACCCAGTACTTC
>TRBV11-2|-|TRBJ2-5|few
CASSFAGVGETQYF
TGTGCCAGCAGCTTCGCCGGTGTTGGGGAGACCCAGTACTTC
>TRBV27|-|TRBJ1-2|-
CASSPAGRNYGYTF
TGTGCCAGCAGTCCGGCGGGGCGTAACTATGGCTACACCTTC
>TRBV6-2/TRBV6-3|-|TRBJ1-2|few
CASSYRRTDGYTF
TGTGCCAGCAGTTACCGACGGACAGATGGCTACACCTTC
>TRBV5-6|TRBD1|TRBJ2-6|-
CASSLARTGLYFGANVLTF
TGTGCCAGCAGCTTGGCCAGGACAGGGTTATACTTTGGGGCCAACGTCCTGACTTTC
>TRBV28|-|TRBJ1-1|-
CASNSPGQSFTAFF
TGTGCCAGCAACTCCCCCGGACAGTCTTTTACGGCTTTCTTT
>TRBV29-1|-|TRBJ2-3|-
CSVLQGNTDTQYF
TGCAGCGTTTTGCAGGGCAACACAGATACGCAGTATTTT
>TRBV28|TRBD1|TRBJ1-2|few
CASSSTGTGISGYTF
TGTGCCAGCAGTTCAACCGGGACAGGAATCTCTGGCTACACCTTC
>TRBV6-2/TRBV6-3|TRBD2|TRBJ2-3|few
CASSRWTSAMTRTPTDTQYF
TGTGCCAGCAGCCGATGGACTAGCGCGATGACAAGAACCCCCACAGATACGCAGTATTTT
>TRBV20-1|-|TRBJ2-1|-
CSARDRASYYNEQFF
TGCAGTGCTAGAGATAGAGCTAGCTATTACAATGAGCAGTTCTTC
>TRBV4-1|TRBD1|TRBJ1-1|few
CASSQGQGYTEAFF
TGCGCCAGCAGCCAAGGACAGGGTTACACTGAAGCTTTCTTT
>TRBV21-1|-|TRBJ2-3|many
CASSKAGGGTDTQYF
TGTGCCAGCAGCAAAGCAGGGGGGGGCACAGATACGCAGTATTTT
>TRBV5-6|TRBD2|TRBJ2-1|-
CASSPGGRDSIF
TGTGCCAGCAGCCCGGGAGGCCGGGACTCTATCTTC
>TRBV4-3|TRBD2|TRBJ2-3|few
CASSAGGSQADTQYF
TGCGCCAGCAGCGCGGGGGGATCTCAGGCAGATACGCAGTATTTT
>TRBV29-1|TRBD1|TRBJ2-2|-
CSATGQTGELFF
TGCAGCGCTACGGGACAGACCGGGGAGCTGTTTTTT
>TRBV12-3/TRBV12-4|-|TRBJ2-1|-
CASSFRRQVGNEQFF
TGTGCCAGCAGTTTCCGCCGCCAGGTGGGCAATGAGCAGTTCTTC
>TRBV9|-|TRBJ2-4|few
CASSELAGNIQYF
TGTGCCAGCAGCGAACTAGCTGGAAACATTCAGTACTTC
>TRBV6-5|TRBD1|TRBJ1-1|few
CASSSGQVGTEAFF
TGTGCCAGCAGTTCGGGACAGGTTGGGACTGAAGCTTTCTTT
>TRBV30|-|TRBJ1-6|-
CAWRVTGNSPLHF
TGTGCCTGGAGAGTCACCGGGAATTCACCCCTCCACTTT
>TRBV7-2|TRBD2|TRBJ2-7|-
CASRYSGTISYEQYF
TGTGCCAGCAGATATAGCGGGACGATCTCCTACGAGCAGTACTTC
>TRBV28|-|TRBJ2-1|many
CASRAGSYNEQFF
TGTGCCAGCAGGGCAGGGTCCTACAATGAGCAGTTCTTC
>TRBV12-3/TRBV12-4|-|TRBJ1-1|many
CASSLGNNAEAFF
TGTGCCAGCAGTTTGGGCAATAATGCTGAAGCTTTCTTT
>TRBV11-2|-|TRBJ2-1|-
CASSLGNMGRSSYNEQFF
TGTGCCAGCAGCTTAGGAAATATGGGCCGTAGCTCCTACAATGAGCAGTTCTTC
>TRBV27|TRBD2|TRBJ2-2|few
CASRPQGRGGGELFF
TGTGCCAGCAGACCCCAAGGTCGGGGGGGAGGGGAGCTGTTTTTT
>TRBV5-1|TRBD2|TRBJ2-3|-
CASRWPSGETDTQYF
TGCGCCAGCAGGTGGCCTAGCGGGGAGACAGATACGCAGTATTTT
>TRBV7-2|-|TRBJ2-7|-
CASSLVSGAEQYF
TGTGCCAGCAGCTTAGTTTCCGGGGCCGAGCAGTACTTC
>TRBV28|-|TRBJ2-7|few
CASSAGGRSSYEQYF
TGTGCCAGCAGCGCCGGAGGGCGGAGCTCCTACGAGCAGTACTTC
>TRBV7-9|-|TRBJ1-2|-
CASSLLTDNYGYTF
TGTGCCAGCAGCTTGCTGACGGATAACTATGGCTACACCTTC
>TRBV28|-|TRBJ2-7|-
CASRPSGTLTYEQYF
TGTGCCAGCAGGCCCTCCGGGACACTTACCTACGAGCAGTACTTC
>TRBV25-1|-|TRBJ1-2|-
CASSDTGRYGYTF
TGTGCCAGCAGTGATACAGGGCGCTATGGCTACACCTTC
>TRBV2|TRBD1|TRBJ2-5|-
CASSPDRGRIETQYF
TGTGCCAGCAGTCCGGACAGGGGGAGGATTGAGACCCAGTACTTC
>TRBV7-9|-|TRBJ1-2|-
CASSLGGGHEEGYTF
TGTGCCAGCAGCTTGGGTGGTGGCCACGAGGAGGGCTACACCTTC
>TRBV20-1|-|TRBJ2-2|-
CSASGRYADPTGELFF
TGCAGTGCTAGCGGTCGGTATGCGGACCCCACCGGGGAGCTGTTTTTT
>TRBV12-3/TRBV12-4|-|TRBJ1-4|few
CASSHTNLNEKLFF
TGTGCCAGCAGTCACACCAATCTTAATGAAAAACTGTTTTTT
>TRBV7-2|TRBD2|TRBJ2-1|many
CASSLRAGGQNNEQFF
TGTGCCAGCAGCTTAAGGGCGGGAGGGCAGAACAATGAGCAGTTCTTC
>TRBV20-1|TRBD2|TRBJ2-3|-
CSARDGRGTDTQYF
TGCAGTGCTAGAGACGGGAGGGGGACAGATACGCAGTATTTT
>TRBV6-5|-|TRBJ2-1|few
CASSYSNSRGQFF
TGTGCCAGCAGTTACTCTAATTCCCGGGGACAGTTCTTC
>TRBV5-1|-|TRBJ2-7|-
CASSVGGFRDEQYF
TGCGCCAGCAGCGTGGGGGGATTCCGGGACGAGCAGTACTTC
>TRBV4-1|-|TRBJ2-3|many
CASSQVTAGAQYF
TGCGCCAGCAGCCAAGTGACGGCAGGGGCGCAGTATTTT
>TRBV15|-|TRBJ2-5|few
CATSRDLALQETQYF
TGTGCCACCAGCAGAGATCTAGCGTTACAAGAGACCCAGTACTTC
>TRBV29-1|-|TRBJ1-2|many
CSVEEDGRSRNYGYTF
TGCAGCGTTGAAGAGGATGGGCGAAGTCGGAACTATGGCTACACCTTC
>TRBV19|-|TRBJ2-1|few
CASSIGPKQFF
TGTGCCAGTAGTATAGGACCAAAGCAGTTCTTC
>TRBV29-1|-|TRBJ2-2|many
CSVGDPRHTGELFF
TGCAGCGTTGGGGACCCCAGACACACCGGGGAGCTGTTTTTT
>TRBV24-1|TRBD2|TRBJ2-1|few
CATSSGGGPYNEQFF
TGTGCCACCAGTAGTGGCGGGGGACCCTACAATGAGCAGTTCTTC
>TRBV27|-|TRBJ2-6|-
CASSLSPSGANVLTF
TGTGCCAGCAGTTTAAGCCCCTCTGGGGCCAACGTCCTGACTTTC
>TRBV7-2|TRBD1|TRBJ1-5|-
CASSWDRGGQPQHF
TGTGCCAGCAGCTGGGACAGGGGAGGTCAGCCCCAGCATTTT
>TRBV20-1|TRBD2|TRBJ2-4|-
CSAAAAGVAKNIQYF
TGCAGTGCAGCGGCCGCGGGGGTAGCCAAAAACATTCAGTACTTC
>TRBV2|TRBD1|TRBJ1-5|-
CASSLTGFQPQHF
TGTGCCAGCAGTTTGACAGGGTTTCAGCCCCAGCATTTT
>TRBV7-2|-|TRBJ1-1|few
CASSLVREGYTEAFF
TGTGCCAGCAGCTTAGTCCGGGAGGGGTACACTGAAGCTTTCTTT
>TRBV7-9|TRBD2|TRBJ2-5|many
CASSPRASGGQETQYF
TGTGCCAGCAGCCCGAGGGCCAGCGGGGGACAAGAGACCCAGTACTTC
>TRBV20-1|TRBD1|TRBJ1-1|few
CSAREQGTFSTEAFF
TGCAGTGCTAGAGAACAGGGGACCTTCAGCACTGAAGCTTTCTTT